These 10 T cell receptor beta chains were all obtained from the same sample, sequenced in a study of T cells in localized non-small cell lung cancer. Using immunoSEQ multiplex PCR, the repertoire was profiled, and TCRdb retains in-frame clones only, with some absent. The table includes about 130,000 clones, more than 80% detected once. Here the sequenced sample was peripheral blood, taken before any cancer treatment. These receptors all stem from a female donor over 55 with stage I lung adenocarcinoma.

The rearrangement links TRBV7-2 to TRBJ2-3; D possibly corresponds to TRBD2 (6 bases). The V gene lost 5 bases and the J gene lost 7 bases, with 13 bases spanning the gap. Germline V gene lookup returns CDR1 SGHTA and CDR2 FQGNSA. The CDR3 has 13 amino acids. CDR3 residues: CASSHGTSNTQYF. As DNA, the CDR3 is TGTGCCAGCAGCCACGGGACTTCCAATACGCAGTATTTT.

This chain joins TRBV19 and TRBJ2-1; possibly TRBD2 for D (5 bases). Trimming took off 2 bases at V and 4 bases at J, with 15 bases between the two ends. The CDR3 contains 16 residues. CDR1 is LNHDA, CDR2 SQIVND, per germline (reference sequence). CDR3 loop: CASSISGPSSYNEQFF. CDR3 sequence (DNA): TGTGCCAGTAGTATAAGCGGACCCTCCTCTTACAATGAGCAGTTCTTC.

The chain uses TRBV6-1 and TRBJ2-1; 12 bases fit TRBD2. Per the germline V gene, CDR1 is MNHNS and CDR2 is SASEGT. The V segment lost 1 base and the J segment 8 bases; nucleotides outside the gene matches: 6. This CDR3 comprises 16 residues. CDR3 in DNA: TGTGCCAGCAGTGAAGGAAGGACTAGCGGGATCGATGAGCAGTTCTTC. Its protein product is CASSEGRTSGIDEQFF.

The rearrangement uses TRBV7-9 and TRBJ1-1, with 7 bases aligning to TRBD1. The CDR3 has 14 amino acids. From germline, CDR1 is SEHNR and CDR2 FQNEAQ (reference sequence). J was trimmed by 1 base and V by 5 bases; bases with no gene match: 4. The CDR3 bases are TGTGCCAGCAGCCCCCGACAGGGGAACACTGAAGCTTTCTTT. It encodes CASSPRQGNTEAFF.

This rearrangement joins TRBV5-1 to TRBJ2-7; 7 bases map to TRBD2. Trimming took 0 bases from V and 0 from J; bases not matched to a gene: 9. Germline CDR1 reads SGHRS; CDR2 reads YFSETQ. This CDR3 comprises 17 residues. The CDR3 spells CASSLAGGSWSSYEQYF. Written as DNA, the CDR3 is TGCGCCAGCAGCTTGGCCGGCGGGAGTTGGTCCTCCTACGAGCAGTACTTC. Based on the CDR3 plus reference TRBV5-1 and TRBJ2-7, the full variable domain is KAGVTQTPRYLIKTRGQQVTLSCSPISGHRSVSWYQQTPGQGLQFLFEYFSETQRNKGNFPGRFSGRQFSNSRSEMNVSTLELGDSALYLCASSLAGGSWSSYEQYFGPGTRLTVT.

This clone has just a few counts. This chain joins TRBV29-1 and TRBJ1-1; 12 bases match TRBD1. CDR1 SQVTM and CDR2 ANQGSEA come from the germline V gene. CDR3 size: 12 residues. V lost 7 bases and J lost 4; bases outside the gene matches: 1. The CDR3: CSGDRGPTEAFF. Written as DNA, the CDR3 is TGCAGCGGGGACAGGGGGCCCACTGAAGCTTTCTTT.

V is TRBV28 and J is TRBJ1-5, with a tentative D call TRBD1 (6 bases). Germline values: CDR1 MDHEN, CDR2 SYDVKM. The CDR3 has 15 residues. V was shortened by 6 bases and J by 6 bases, with 18 bases between the two germline ends. In DNA form, the CDR3 reads TGTGCCAGCAGAAGGGGGGGGATGGGCCTTCAGCCCCAGCATTTT. It translates to CASRRGGMGLQPQHF.

There are a few counts of this clone. The chain couples TRBV30 to TRBJ2-2; D is possibly TRBD1 (6 bases). CDR1 GTSNPN and CDR2 SVGIG come from the germline V gene (reference sequence). V gave up 8 bases and J gave up 2 bases, with 24 bases separating them. There are 17 residues in the CDR3. The CDR3 DNA is TGTGCCCAGGGGCTTAGTTCGGCAGGAACAAACACCGGGGAGCTGTTTTTT. It encodes CAQGLSSAGTNTGELFF.

The rearrangement uses TRBV30 and TRBJ2-1; D remains ambiguous. The CDR3 has 11 residues. Per the germline V gene, CDR1 is GTSNPN and CDR2 is SVGIG (reference sequence). The V end was cut by 0 bases, the J end by 8 bases, with 5 bases between. CDR3 coding DNA: TGTGCCTGGAGTGTAGGGCATGAGCAGTTCTTC. Protein product: CAWSVGHEQFF.

V and J are TRBV7-9 and TRBJ1-2; D ambiguous. The germline V and J ends were trimmed by 0 bases and 0 bases, with 8 bases remaining between them. The length of the CDR3 is 15 residues. CDR1 SEHNR and CDR2 FQNEAQ come from the germline V gene (reference sequence). In DNA form, the CDR3 reads TGTGCCAGCAGCTTAGCAGGCCTAGCTAACTATGGCTACACCTTC. It encodes CASSLAGLANYGYTF.